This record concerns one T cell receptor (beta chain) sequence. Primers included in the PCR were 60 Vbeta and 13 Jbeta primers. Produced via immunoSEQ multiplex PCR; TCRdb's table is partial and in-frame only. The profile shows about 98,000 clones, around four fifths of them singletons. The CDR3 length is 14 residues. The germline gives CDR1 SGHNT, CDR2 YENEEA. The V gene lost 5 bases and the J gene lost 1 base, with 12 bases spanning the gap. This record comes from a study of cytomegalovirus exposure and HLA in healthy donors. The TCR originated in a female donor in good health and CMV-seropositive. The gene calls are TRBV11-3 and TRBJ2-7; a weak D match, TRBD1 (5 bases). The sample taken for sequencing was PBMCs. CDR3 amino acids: CASSPFPGSYEQYF. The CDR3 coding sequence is TGTGCCAGCAGCCCCTTCCCAGGGTCCTACGAGCAGTACTTC.